This TCR beta chain emerged from a study of blood T cell repertoires in COVID-19. On the study more broadly: Spain, Italy and the United States supplied samples that represented acute and convalescent COVID-19. PBMCs, B-cell-depleted T cells, or T cells were the source of the cDNA or gDNA that made up the material.

Germline V gene data show CDR1 as MNHEY and CDR2 as SMNVEV (reference sequence). V gave up 2 bases and J gave up 1 base, with 11 bases separating them. This CDR3 comprises 15 residues. Methods used by the authors: By means of reference gene primer amplification, nucleated cell counts were estimated. Generated by immunoSEQ multiplex PCR, the TCRdb table keeps only in-frame clones and is missing some. The V and J calls and clone size are taken from that table; D and trimming were inferred from the DNA. The sample holds some 100,000 clones, 80% seen once. The clonotype was recovered from a human donor in a cohort sampled during active or convalescent COVID-19. The rearrangement uses TRBV27 and TRBJ1-2, with a tentative D call TRBD1 (5 bases). The sequenced sample consisted of peripheral blood. This CDR3 is CASSLKGQGNYGYTF. CDR3 in DNA: TGTGCCAGCAGTTTAAAGGGGCAGGGTAACTATGGCTACACCTTC.